The 7 T cell receptor beta chains below were found in one sample sequenced in a study of T cells after yellow fever vaccination. TCRdb independently ran MiXCR on the 5' RACE reads; one entry per CDR3 protein. Altogether a few hundred thousand distinct CDR3 sequences are present, around 7% being singletons, with the ten largest covering about 0.85%. This sample comprised CD4+ T cells sorted from PBMCs, obtained 15 days after the yellow fever booster vaccination. Receptor source: a man younger than 45 who received the YFV17D yellow fever vaccine.

This clonotype was seen repeatedly, ten times or more. The chain has TRBV6-1 and TRBJ2-7; D could derive from TRBD1 or TRBD2 (5 bases each). Trimming left V 8 bases short and J 9 bases short, with 17 bases between. The germline CDR1 and CDR2 sequences are MNHNS and SASEGT. The CDR3 contains 12 residues. The CDR3 DNA reads TGTGCCAGCGGAGGACAATTAATGCCGCAGTACTTC. Amino acids: CASGGQLMPQYF.

CDR3 sequence reads: CSGLAGSSSYNEQFF. In DNA, the CDR3 is TGCAGTGGCCTAGCGGGTTCGAGCTCCTACAATGAGCAGTTCTTC. The rearrangement uses TRBV20-1 and TRBJ2-1; 8 nucleotides agree with TRBD2. CDR3 length: 15 residues. Germline lookup yields CDR1 DFQATT and CDR2 SNEGSKA (reference sequence). Germline trimming cut 7 bases from V and 0 bases from J; bases unmatched to any gene: 8.

This chain links TRBV7-8 with TRBJ2-7; D unresolved. With 5 bases removed from V and 6 bases from J, the gap between germline ends came to 11 bases. Germline CDR1 SGHVS, CDR2 FQNEAQ. CDR3 length equals 12 residues. The CDR3 region is CASSQHGREQYF. DNA for the CDR3: TGTGCCAGCAGCCAACATGGTCGCGAGCAGTACTTC.

A word on this clonotype: Just one base apart from a much larger clone, this may be a read error. The J gene is TRBJ2-2, the V gene TRBV6-1, with D perhaps TRBD1 (6 bases). The germline V gene has CDR1 MNHNS and CDR2 SASEGT. V lost 7 bases and J 3 bases, leaving 15 bases between the germline ends. The CDR3 loop spans 15 amino acids. Written as DNA, the CDR3 is TGTGCCAGCATTCCGGGACATGGGTACACCGGGGAGCTGTTTTTT. Its protein product is CASIPGHGYTGELFF.

The chain has TRBV5-1 and TRBJ2-1; D is unclear. CDR1 SGHRS and CDR2 YFSETQ come from the germline V gene. The CDR3 contains 14 residues. V was shortened by 0 bases and J by 14 bases, with 18 bases between the two germline ends. CDR3 loop: CASSLEVGSGVKFF. The CDR3 DNA reads TGCGCCAGCAGCTTGGAGGTTGGTAGTGGTGTGAAGTTCTTC.

This clonotype was detected a few times. CDR3 loop: CASSLLDRAETQYF. CDR3 sequence (DNA): TGTGCCAGCAGTTTACTCGACAGGGCGGAGACCCAGTACTTC. This rearrangement joins TRBV12-3 or TRBV12-4 to TRBJ2-5, with TRBD1 matching 7 bases. This CDR3 comprises 14 residues. V shed 2 bases and J 5 bases; nucleotides not matched to a gene: 5.

This clonotype was seen only a few times. This chain links TRBV5-6 with TRBJ2-3; D is possibly TRBD2 (6 bases). The V end lost 0 bases, the J end lost 4 bases, and 15 bases lay between the germline ends. CDR1 SGHDT and CDR2 YYEEEE come from the germline V gene. CDR3 size: 16 residues. Written as DNA, the CDR3 is TGTGCCAGCAGCTTGGCTAGCGAACGGGGGTCAGATACGCAGTATTTT. Protein product: CASSLASERGSDTQYF.